This T cell receptor (beta chain) is from a study of cytomegalovirus exposure and HLA in healthy donors. The PCR made use of 60 Vbeta and 13 Jbeta primers. Method: immunoSEQ multiplex PCR; TCRdb's copy keeps in-frame clones and lacks some. This table has about 78,000 clones, roughly 60% appearing once. The V and J ends lost 3 bases and 9 bases respectively, with 11 bases between them. Looked up from germline, CDR1 is SGHAT and CDR2 is FQDESV (reference sequence). The CDR3 loop spans 13 amino acids. This clone has more than one count but fewer than ten. The chain combines TRBV11-1 with TRBJ2-2; TRBD1 is a possible D gene (5 bases). Sequencing was done on a sample of PBMCs. The clonotype comes from a man aged 25 to 40 in good health and CMV-seropositive. In DNA, the CDR3 is TGTGCCAGCAGCTTGGGGCCTCGCCGGGAGCTGTTTTTT. Translation gives CASSLGPRRELFF.